This is a list of T cell receptor beta chains from one sample in a study of T cells in Graves' hyperthyroidism and ophthalmopathy. Each CDR3 protein gets one entry after TCRdb re-called the multiplex PCR reads with MiXCR. The sample yields 550,000 to 800,000 distinct CDR3 sequences, about 17% seen once. Sequencing used blood. These receptors were taken from a man between 18 and 29 years old with Graves' hyperthyroidism. Both conserved end residues are part of each CDR3. The D gene is left open where the match is weak. Clone size, where shown, is once, few, many, or a class for clones that have expanded.

TRBJ2-1 | TRBD2 | - | TRBV3-1 | CASSLGTSGSDEQFF | TGTGCCAGCAGCCTCGGGACTAGCGGGAGCGATGAGCAGTTCTTC
TRBJ2-2 | TRBD2 | few | TRBV6-1 | CASRQLAGVPATGELFF | TGTGCCAGCAGACAACTAGCGGGGGTCCCAGCAACCGGGGAGCTGTTTTTT
TRBJ2-1 | - | many | TRBV11-2 | CASSPEGGSVYNEQFF | TGTGCCAGCAGCCCGGAGGGGGGATCTGTCTACAATGAGCAGTTCTTC
TRBJ2-1 | - | many | TRBV28 | CASSPNNEQFF | TGTGCCAGCAGCCCCAACAATGAGCAGTTCTTC
TRBJ2-1 | TRBD2 | - | TRBV10-3 | CAISPMSGRDSEQFF | TGTGCCATCAGCCCTATGAGCGGGAGAGACAGTGAGCAGTTCTTC
TRBJ2-5 | TRBD2 | few | TRBV28 | CASSSWTSPFRETQYF | TGTGCCAGCAGTTCCTGGACTAGCCCCTTCAGAGAGACCCAGTACTTC
TRBJ1-1 | TRBD1 | many | TRBV11-2 | CATQPGQANTEAFF | TGTGCCACACAGCCGGGACAGGCAAACACTGAAGCTTTCTTT
TRBJ2-3 | - | few | TRBV30 | CAWSSGATDTQYF | TGTGCCTGGAGCTCAGGAGCCACAGATACGCAGTATTTT
TRBJ1-1 | - | - | TRBV30 | CAWGLWGPGTEAFF | TGTGCCTGGGGCCTTTGGGGGCCGGGGACTGAAGCTTTCTTT
TRBJ2-5 | - | - | TRBV28 | CASSLWVERGGTQYF | TGTGCCAGCAGTTTATGGGTCGAAAGGGGTGGAACCCAGTACTTC
TRBJ1-1 | - | many | TRBV20-1 | CSASFGYEANTEAFF | TGCAGTGCTAGTTTTGGGTATGAGGCGAACACTGAAGCTTTCTTT
TRBJ2-4 | - | many | TRBV7-2 | CASSPRRENIQYF | TGTGCCAGCAGCCCCCGAAGGGAAAACATTCAGTACTTC
TRBJ2-5 | - | - | TRBV2 | CASGLSETQYF | TGTGCCAGCGGACTGTCGGAGACCCAGTACTTC
TRBJ2-7 | - | few | TRBV29-1 | CSVEKLSATHTGMAEQYF | TGCAGCGTTGAAAAGCTGTCCGCCACACACACAGGGATGGCCGAGCAGTACTTC
TRBJ2-1 | - | - | TRBV7-2 | CASRPGTGLYNEQFF | TGTGCCAGCAGGCCCGGGACTGGCTTATACAATGAGCAGTTCTTC
TRBJ2-3 | TRBD2 | - | TRBV6-1 | CASLPLAGEATDTQYF | TGTGCCAGCCTACCGCTAGCGGGAGAGGCCACAGATACGCAGTATTTT
TRBJ2-7 | TRBD2 | few | TRBV4-1 | CASSQDEGTSYEQYF | TGCGCCAGCAGCCAGGATGAAGGGACTAGCTACGAGCAGTACTTC
TRBJ1-2 | TRBD1 | - | TRBV10-3 | CAISEPGTGGEGTF | TGTGCCATCAGTGAGCCGGGGACAGGGGGCGAGGGGACCTTC
TRBJ2-1 | TRBD2 | few | TRBV29-1 | CSVEEGLAGGRNEQFF | TGCAGCGTTGAAGAGGGACTAGCGGGAGGGCGCAATGAGCAGTTCTTC
TRBJ1-5 | TRBD1 | few | TRBV20-1 | CSARDRGVQPQHF | TGCAGTGCCCGGGACAGGGGTGTTCAGCCCCAGCATTTT
TRBJ2-7 | - | few | TRBV6-1 | CASSTWRSLSYEQYF | TGTGCCAGCAGCACTTGGCGGTCCTTGTCCTACGAGCAGTACTTC
TRBJ2-3 | - | many | TRBV7-8 | CASSLAQGTDTQYF | TGTGCCAGCAGCTTAGCCCAGGGAACAGATACGCAGTATTTT
TRBJ1-4 | TRBD1 | few | TRBV28 | CATKQGGNEKLFF | TGTGCCACCAAACAGGGGGGTAATGAAAAACTGTTTTTT
TRBJ1-4 | - | few | TRBV4-1 | CASSQVGGAREKLFF | TGCGCCAGCAGCCAAGTAGGGGGGGCCCGCGAAAAACTGTTTTTT
TRBJ2-1 | - | many | TRBV19 | CASSIDWYNEQFF | TGTGCCAGTAGTATTGACTGGTACAATGAGCAGTTCTTC
TRBJ1-6 | - | - | TRBV6-1 | CAARGVNSPLHF | TGTGCCGCCAGGGGCGTCAATTCACCCCTCCACTTT
TRBJ2-7 | - | many | TRBV28 | CASSFYHEQYF | TGTGCCAGCAGTTTCTACCACGAGCAGTACTTC
TRBJ2-3 | TRBD2 | once | TRBV4-3 | CASSQEKGLAGTDTQYF | TGCGCCAGCAGCCAAGAGAAGGGACTAGCGGGCACAGATACGCAGTATTTT
TRBJ2-7 | - | - | TRBV28 | CASSLVSRGTGELYF | TGTGCCAGCAGTTTAGTCTCCAGGGGCACCGGGGAGCTGTACTTC